This T cell receptor (beta chain) was retrieved from a study of cytomegalovirus exposure and HLA in healthy donors. Notes on the study in general: Highest at DRB1 and lowest at HLA-C, TCR association rates differed among HLA loci in a later analysis. Presence/absence analyses assumed roughly uniform sequencing depth across donors, which may not hold. Cytomegalovirus association was assigned to 170 or so TCR beta chains.

The V and J ends lost 9 bases and 2 bases, in that order; junction bases with no gene match: 7. CDR1 and CDR2 from the germline V gene are MNHNY and SVGAGI (reference sequence). CDR3 length: 14 residues. This clone showed up just once. Its antigen remains unknown. PCR primers comprised 60 Vbeta and 13 Jbeta primers. Assay: immunoSEQ multiplex PCR; the TCRdb copy retains only in-frame clones and omits some. Among some 190,000 clones listed, about four fifths were seen once. The sequencing sample was made of PBMCs. This receptor was obtained from a man aged 18 to 35 in good health and CMV-seronegative. V usage is TRBV6-6 and J usage is TRBJ2-7; TRBD2 matches 10 bases. In DNA, the CDR3 is TGTGCCAGTGAGTTGAGCGGGAGGGCCTACGAGCAGTACTTC. Translated: CASELSGRAYEQYF.